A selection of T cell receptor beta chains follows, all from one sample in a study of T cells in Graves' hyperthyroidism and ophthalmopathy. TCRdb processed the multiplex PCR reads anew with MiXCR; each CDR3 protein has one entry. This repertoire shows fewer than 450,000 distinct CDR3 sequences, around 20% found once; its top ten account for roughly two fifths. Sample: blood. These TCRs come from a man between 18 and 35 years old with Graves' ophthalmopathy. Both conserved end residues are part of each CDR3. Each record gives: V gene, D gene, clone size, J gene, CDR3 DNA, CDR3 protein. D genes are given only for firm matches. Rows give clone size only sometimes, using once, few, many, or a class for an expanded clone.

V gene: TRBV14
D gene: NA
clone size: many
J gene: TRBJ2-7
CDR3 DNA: TGTGCCAGCAGCCAACTTGGGAGCTCCTACGAGCAGTACTTC
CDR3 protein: CASSQLGSSYEQYF

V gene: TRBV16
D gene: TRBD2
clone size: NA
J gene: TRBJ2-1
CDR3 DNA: TGTGCCAGCCTCACTCAGCGGGGGCCAAACAATGAGCAGTTCTTC
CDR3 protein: CASLTQRGPNNEQFF

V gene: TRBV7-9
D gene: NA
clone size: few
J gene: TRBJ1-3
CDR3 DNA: TGTGCCAGCAGCTTAGTGGGGGTATCTGGAAACACCATATATTTT
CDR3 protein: CASSLVGVSGNTIYF

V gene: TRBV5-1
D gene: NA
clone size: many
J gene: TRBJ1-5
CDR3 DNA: TGCGCCAGCAGCTGGGGGACGGGGAATCCCAGCAATCAGCCCCAGCATTTT
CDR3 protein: CASSWGTGNPSNQPQHF

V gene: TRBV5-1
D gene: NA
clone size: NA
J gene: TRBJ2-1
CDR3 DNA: TGCGCCAGCAGCTCCCGCGGGGACCCCGGGGATGAGCAGTTCTTC
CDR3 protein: CASSSRGDPGDEQFF

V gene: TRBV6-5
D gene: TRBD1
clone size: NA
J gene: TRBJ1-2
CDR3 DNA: TGTGCCAGCAGTTTGTTATCGGGACAGGCCTATGGCTACACCTTC
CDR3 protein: CASSLLSGQAYGYTF

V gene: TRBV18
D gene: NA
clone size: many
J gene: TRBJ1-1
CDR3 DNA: TGTGCCAGCTCACCCGTTGGCGACACTGAAGCTTTCTTT
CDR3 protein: CASSPVGDTEAFF

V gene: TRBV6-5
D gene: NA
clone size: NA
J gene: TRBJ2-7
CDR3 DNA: TGTGCCAGCAGTTACTCGGGGGACCTAAGCTCCTACGAGCAGTACTTC
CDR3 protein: CASSYSGDLSSYEQYF

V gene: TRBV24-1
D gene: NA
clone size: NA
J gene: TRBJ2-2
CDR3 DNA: TGTGCCACCAGTTTGTCGGACCGCGGTGCCGGGGAGCTGTTTTTT
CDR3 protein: CATSLSDRGAGELFF

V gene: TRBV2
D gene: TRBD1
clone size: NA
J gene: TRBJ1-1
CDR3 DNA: TGTGCCAGCGACTGGGACAGGGGGCTTGAAGCTTTCTTT
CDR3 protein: CASDWDRGLEAFF

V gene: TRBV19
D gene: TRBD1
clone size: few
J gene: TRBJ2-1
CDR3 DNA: TGTGCCAGTACCCGCGACAGGGGTGGCAATGAGCAGTTCTTC
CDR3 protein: CASTRDRGGNEQFF

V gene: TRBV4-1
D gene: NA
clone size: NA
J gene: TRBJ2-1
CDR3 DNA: TGCGCCAGCAGCCAAGGTCTCGGCGGTCGGAGGAGCTCCTACAATGAGCAGTTCTTC
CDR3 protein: CASSQGLGGRRSSYNEQFF

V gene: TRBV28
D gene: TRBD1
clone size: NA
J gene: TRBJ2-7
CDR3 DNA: TGTGCCAGCAGCCAAGGACAGGGCGCCGACTACGAGCAGTACTTC
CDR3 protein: CASSQGQGADYEQYF

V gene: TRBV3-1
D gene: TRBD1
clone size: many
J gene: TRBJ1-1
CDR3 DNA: TGTGCCAGCAGCCACTACAGGGGTCCTACTGAAGCTTTCTTT
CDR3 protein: CASSHYRGPTEAFF

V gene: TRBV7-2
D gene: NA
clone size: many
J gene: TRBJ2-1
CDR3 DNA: TGTGCCAGCAGCCTCACAGGGCCCAATGAGCAGTTCTTC
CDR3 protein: CASSLTGPNEQFF

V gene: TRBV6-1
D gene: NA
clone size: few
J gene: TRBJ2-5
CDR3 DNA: TGTGCCAGCAGTTACAGTGGGAACCAAGAGACCCAGTACTTC
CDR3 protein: CASSYSGNQETQYF

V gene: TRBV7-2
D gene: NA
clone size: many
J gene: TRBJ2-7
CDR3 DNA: TGTGCCAGCAGCTACAGGGAATCCTACGAGCAGTACTTC
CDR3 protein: CASSYRESYEQYF

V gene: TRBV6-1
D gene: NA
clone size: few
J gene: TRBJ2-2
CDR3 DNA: TGTGCCAGCAGTGATGCTATCCCTCGGGGACGGGTGGAGACCGGGGAGCTGTTTTTT
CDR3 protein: CASSDAIPRGRVETGELFF